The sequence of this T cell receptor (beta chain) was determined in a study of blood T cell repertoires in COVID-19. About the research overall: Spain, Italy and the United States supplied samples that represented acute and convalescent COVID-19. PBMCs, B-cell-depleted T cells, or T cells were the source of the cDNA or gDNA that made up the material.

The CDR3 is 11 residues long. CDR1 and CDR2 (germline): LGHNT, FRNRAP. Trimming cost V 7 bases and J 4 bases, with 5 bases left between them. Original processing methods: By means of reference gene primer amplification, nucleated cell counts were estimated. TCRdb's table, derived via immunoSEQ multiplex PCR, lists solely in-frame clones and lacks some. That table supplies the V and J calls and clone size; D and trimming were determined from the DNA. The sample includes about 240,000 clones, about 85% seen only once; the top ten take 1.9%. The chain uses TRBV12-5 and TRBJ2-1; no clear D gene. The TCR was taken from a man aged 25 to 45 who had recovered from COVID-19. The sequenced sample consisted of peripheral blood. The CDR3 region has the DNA TGTGCTAGTGCCACATACAATGAGCAGTTCTTC. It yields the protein CASATYNEQFF.